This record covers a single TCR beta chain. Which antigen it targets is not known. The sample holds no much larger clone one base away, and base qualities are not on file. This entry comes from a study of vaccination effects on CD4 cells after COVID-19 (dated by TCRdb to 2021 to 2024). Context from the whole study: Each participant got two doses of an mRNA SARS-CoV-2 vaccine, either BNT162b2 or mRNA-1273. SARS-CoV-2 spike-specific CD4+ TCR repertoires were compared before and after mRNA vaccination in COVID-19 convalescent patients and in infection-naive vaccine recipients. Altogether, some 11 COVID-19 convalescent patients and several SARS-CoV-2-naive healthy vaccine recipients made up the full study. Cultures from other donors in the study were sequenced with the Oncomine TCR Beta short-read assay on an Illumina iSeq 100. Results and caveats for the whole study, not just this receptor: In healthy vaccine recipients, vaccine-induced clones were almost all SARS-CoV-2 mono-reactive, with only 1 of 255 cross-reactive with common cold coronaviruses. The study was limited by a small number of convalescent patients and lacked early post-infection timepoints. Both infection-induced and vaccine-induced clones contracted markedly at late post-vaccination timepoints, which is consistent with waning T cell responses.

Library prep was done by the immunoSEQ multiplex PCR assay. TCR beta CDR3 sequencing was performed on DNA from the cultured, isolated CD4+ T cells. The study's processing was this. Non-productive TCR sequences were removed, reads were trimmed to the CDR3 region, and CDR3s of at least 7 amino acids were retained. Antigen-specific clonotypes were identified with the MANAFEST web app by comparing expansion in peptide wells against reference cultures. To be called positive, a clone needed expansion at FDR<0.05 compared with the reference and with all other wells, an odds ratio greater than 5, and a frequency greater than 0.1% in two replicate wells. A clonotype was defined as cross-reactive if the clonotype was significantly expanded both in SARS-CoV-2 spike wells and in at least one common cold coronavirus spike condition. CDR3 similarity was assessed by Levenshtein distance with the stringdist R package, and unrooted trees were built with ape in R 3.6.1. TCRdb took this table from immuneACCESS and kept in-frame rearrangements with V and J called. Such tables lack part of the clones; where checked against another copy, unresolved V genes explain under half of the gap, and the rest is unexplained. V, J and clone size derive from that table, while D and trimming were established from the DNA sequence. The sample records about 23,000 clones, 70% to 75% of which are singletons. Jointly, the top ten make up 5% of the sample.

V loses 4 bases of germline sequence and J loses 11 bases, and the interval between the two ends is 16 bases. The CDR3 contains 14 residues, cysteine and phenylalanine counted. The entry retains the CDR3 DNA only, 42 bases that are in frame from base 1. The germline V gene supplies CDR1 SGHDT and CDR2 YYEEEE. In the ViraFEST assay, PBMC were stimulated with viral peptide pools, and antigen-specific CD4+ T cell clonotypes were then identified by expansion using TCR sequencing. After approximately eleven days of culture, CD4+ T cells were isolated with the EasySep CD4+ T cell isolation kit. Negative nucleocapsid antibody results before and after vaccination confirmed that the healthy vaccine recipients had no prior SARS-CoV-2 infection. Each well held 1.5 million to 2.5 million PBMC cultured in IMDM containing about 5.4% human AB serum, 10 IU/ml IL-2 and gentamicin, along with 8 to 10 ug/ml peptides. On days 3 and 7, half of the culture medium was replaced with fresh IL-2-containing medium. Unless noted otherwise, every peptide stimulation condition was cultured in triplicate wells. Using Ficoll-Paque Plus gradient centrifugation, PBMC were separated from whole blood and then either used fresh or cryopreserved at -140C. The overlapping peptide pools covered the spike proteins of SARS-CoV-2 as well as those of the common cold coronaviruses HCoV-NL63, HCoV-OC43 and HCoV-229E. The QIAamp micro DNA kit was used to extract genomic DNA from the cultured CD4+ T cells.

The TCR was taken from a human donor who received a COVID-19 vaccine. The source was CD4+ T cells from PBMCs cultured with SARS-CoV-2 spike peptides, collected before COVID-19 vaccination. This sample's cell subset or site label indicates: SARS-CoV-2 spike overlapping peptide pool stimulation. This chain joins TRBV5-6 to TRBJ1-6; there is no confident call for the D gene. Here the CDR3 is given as CASSLTDNGPPLHF. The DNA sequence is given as TGTGCCAGCAGCCTGACGGATAATGGACCACCCCTCCACTTT.